These 21 T cell receptor beta chains were sequenced from one sample in a study of T cell responses to AZD1222 COVID-19 vaccine. Sequencing used immunoSEQ multiplex PCR; TCRdb keeps in-frame clones, though not all of them. This table holds roughly 80,000 clones, roughly 88% found once. The source was peripheral blood, collected on day 0 of MenACWY control vaccination. The receptors derive from an adult in good health.

The count of this clone is one. The chain employs TRBV4-2 and TRBJ2-4, with D uncertain. Germline V lookup: CDR1 LGHNA, CDR2 YNFKEQ. This CDR3 is built from 15 residues. V was shortened by 4 bases and J by 0 bases, with 10 bases between the two germline ends. CDR3 bases: TGTGCCAGCAGCCCACGGCTCTTAGCCAAAAACATTCAGTACTTC. Protein: CASSPRLLAKNIQYF.

The V call is TRBV19, the J call TRBJ1-2; TRBD1 agrees at 7 bases. Germline V gene data show CDR1 as LNHDA and CDR2 as SQIVND (reference sequence). V trimming: 5 bases; J trimming: 4 bases; junction bases outside the gene matches: 7. This CDR3 has 14 amino acids. CDR3 nucleotides: TGTGCCAGTAGTGGAGGTGACAGGGTCTATGGCTACACCTTC. This gives the protein CASSGGDRVYGYTF.

This rearrangement joins TRBV3-1 (or the pseudogene TRBV3-2) to TRBJ1-1, with D unresolved. The V gene's germline CDR1 is LGHDT and CDR2 YNNKEL (reference sequence). V lost 7 bases and J 1 base, leaving 10 bases between the germline ends. This CDR3 region has 13 residues. The CDR3 bases are TGTGCCAGCACCCCCCACGGGAACACTGAAGCTTTCTTT. Protein sequence: CASTPHGNTEAFF.

This rearrangement joins TRBV3-1 (or the pseudogene TRBV3-2) to TRBJ2-7; D not resolved. CDR3 length: 13 amino acids. V was trimmed by 4 bases and J by 0 bases, leaving 7 bases between them. CDR1 LGHDT and CDR2 YNNKEL come from the germline V gene (reference sequence). CDR3 nucleotide sequence: TGTGCCAGCAGCCCCTCTGACTCCTACGAGCAGTACTTC. It yields the protein CASSPSDSYEQYF.

The chain joins TRBV28 to TRBJ2-2, with 7 bases fitting TRBD1. Germline V CDR1 and CDR2: MDHEN, SYDVKM. J gave up 6 bases and V 10 bases, and 11 bases lay outside the gene matches. The CDR3 runs 14 residues. CDR3 sequence (DNA): TGTGCCACCAAGGGGGCAGGAAGATCCGGGGAGCTGTTTTTT. Translating gives CATKGAGRSGELFF.

V and J are TRBV11-2 and TRBJ1-1; D unclear. CDR1 and CDR2 (germline): SGHAT, FQNNGV. V was clipped by 3 bases and J by 3 bases, with 8 bases between them. The CDR3 is 13 amino acids. The CDR3 loop is CASSLRVDTEAFF. The CDR3 DNA sequence: TGTGCCAGCAGCTTGAGGGTAGACACTGAAGCTTTCTTT.

This clone was detected only once. The genes are TRBV5-1 and TRBJ1-4; weak D call: TRBD1 (5 bases). Trimming pared 0 bases from V and 3 bases from J, leaving 21 bases between. This CDR3 spans 19 amino acids. From germline, CDR1 is SGHRS and CDR2 YFSETQ. This CDR3 reads CASSLGAGDADGANEKLFF. Here the CDR3 DNA reads TGCGCCAGCAGCTTGGGCGCCGGGGACGCCGATGGGGCTAATGAAAAACTGTTTTTT.

The chain combines TRBV11-2 with TRBJ1-1; weak D call: TRBD1 (5 bases). Between the trimmed V and J ends, which lost 2 bases and 4 bases, there was a span of 8 bases. CDR3 length: 13 residues. CDR1 is SGHAT, CDR2 FQNNGV, per germline. CDR3 sequence: CASSLQGTTEAFF. Here the CDR3 DNA reads TGTGCCAGCAGCTTACAGGGTACCACTGAAGCTTTCTTT. The full variable domain, rest sourced from reference TRBV11-2 and TRBJ1-1, is EAGVAQSPRYKIIEKRQSVAFWCNPISGHATLYWYQQILGQGPKLLIQFQNNGVVDDSQLPKDRFSAERLKGVDSTLKIQPAKLEDSAVYLCASSLQGTTEAFFGQGTRLTVV.

The chain links TRBV4-3 to TRBJ1-2; D possibly corresponds to TRBD1 (6 bases). The CDR3 totals 13 residues. Germline V gene lookup returns CDR1 LGHNA and CDR2 YSLEER. V lost 4 bases to trimming and J lost 2 bases, with 8 bases between them. CDR3 in DNA: TGCGCCAGCAGCCCGGACAGAAACTATGGCTACACCTTC. Its translation is CASSPDRNYGYTF.

The CDR3 DNA is TGCAGCGTAGGGACAGGAGTAAATGAAAAACTGTTTTTT. Amino acid sequence: CSVGTGVNEKLFF. The chain links TRBV29-1 to TRBJ1-4; TRBD1 aligns across 8 bases. V gave up 6 bases and J gave up 5 bases; unmatched junction bases: 5. The germline V gene encodes CDR1 SQVTM and CDR2 ANQGSEA. The CDR3 extends over 13 amino acids.

The chain joins TRBV30 to TRBJ1-4, with D hard to call. Per the germline V gene, CDR1 is GTSNPN and CDR2 is SVGIG (reference sequence). The V and J ends lost 3 bases and 2 bases respectively, with 13 bases between them. This CDR3 comprises 15 residues. Here the CDR3 reads CAWRWGLATNEKLFF. The DNA of the CDR3 is TGTGCCTGGAGATGGGGTTTAGCGACTAATGAAAAACTGTTTTTT. The full variable domain, in which reference TRBV30 and TRBJ1-4 provide the parts outside the CDR3, is SQTIHQWPATLVQPVGSPLSLECTVEGTSNPNLYWYRQAAGRGLQLLFYSVGIGQISSEVPQNLSASRPQDRQFILSSKKLLLSDSGFYLCAWRWGLATNEKLFFGSGTQLSVL.

This clone was seen more than once but under ten times. The J gene is TRBJ2-2, the V gene TRBV6-2 or TRBV6-3; 13 bases agree with TRBD2. This CDR3 has 15 residues. The germline V gene has CDR1 MNHEY and CDR2 SVGEGT. J was trimmed by 5 bases and V by 4 bases; bases with no gene match: 1. The CDR3 here is CASSWTSGGTGELFF. The CDR3 region has the DNA TGTGCCAGCAGTTGGACTAGCGGGGGTACCGGGGAGCTGTTTTTT.

The gene calls are TRBV5-6 and TRBJ2-7; no reliable D call. From germline, CDR1 is SGHDT and CDR2 YYEEEE. The V gene lost 1 base and the J gene lost 3 bases, with 20 bases spanning the gap. The CDR3 loop spans 17 amino acids. CDR3 DNA: TGTGCCAGCAGCTTGTCGAGTGGCGACAAGTGGCGCTACGAGCAGTACTTC. It is translated as CASSLSSGDKWRYEQYF.

The gene calls are TRBV6-5 and TRBJ2-1; a possible D gene is TRBD1 (6 bases). The V end lost 8 bases, the J end lost 8 bases, and 10 bases lay between the germline ends. CDR1 is MNHEY, CDR2 SVGAGI, per germline. The CDR3 sequence is 11 residues long. The CDR3 DNA reads TGTGCCAGCCAGGGGTATGATGAGCAGTTCTTC. Its translation: CASQGYDEQFF.

This clone has just one count. V gene TRBV27 combines with J gene TRBJ2-7; D is unclear. Trimming shortened V by 0 bases and J by 6 bases, and 6 bases separated the two germline ends. Germline CDR1 is MNHEY and CDR2 is SMNVEV (reference sequence). The CDR3 runs 12 residues. CDR3 bases: TGTGCCAGCAGTTTATCTCGAGGCGAGCAGTACTTC. It specifies CASSLSRGEQYF.

The chain uses TRBV19 and TRBJ1-2; unclear D gene. The CDR3 has 14 residues. Trimming removed 4 bases at V and 4 bases at J, with 13 bases between. CDR1 is LNHDA and CDR2 is SQIVND in the germline V gene (reference sequence). CDR3 in amino acids: CASSKQSVGYGYTF. Here the CDR3 DNA reads TGTGCCAGTAGTAAACAGTCGGTGGGCTATGGCTACACCTTC. Complete variable domain (other parts from reference TRBV19 and TRBJ1-2): DGGITQSPKYLFRKEGQNVTLSCEQNLNHDAMYWYRQDPGQGLRLIYYSQIVNDFQKGDIAEGYSVSREKKESFPLTVTSAQKNPTAFYLCASSKQSVGYGYTFGSGTRLTVV.

The V and J genes are TRBV9 and TRBJ1-5; D gene unclear. The germline gives CDR1 SGDLS, CDR2 YYNGEE. The V and J ends lost 0 bases and 11 bases respectively, with 15 bases between them. This CDR3 comprises 14 residues. CDR3 DNA: TGTGCCAGCAGCGTAGAGTCGGAACGTGGGGCCCAGCATTTT. The encoded protein is CASSVESERGAQHF.

The chain uses TRBV11-2 and TRBJ2-7; 10 bases map to TRBD1. Germline V CDR1 and CDR2: SGHAT, FQNNGV. The CDR3 covers 15 residues. The V segment lost 3 bases and the J segment 7 bases; nucleotides outside the gene matches: 9. The CDR3 coding sequence is TGTGCCAGCAGCTTCAACCGGGCGGGACAGGGGGAGCAGTACTTC. Protein product: CASSFNRAGQGEQYF.

The V gene is TRBV6-5, the J gene TRBJ2-5; weak D call: TRBD2 (5 bases). Germline V gene lookup returns CDR1 MNHEY and CDR2 SVGAGI. The V gene lost 11 bases and the J gene lost 1 base, with 14 bases spanning the gap. CDR3 length: 13 amino acids. CDR3 sequence reads: CAVLQRAQETQYF. The CDR3 bases are TGTGCCGTCCTCCAGAGGGCCCAAGAGACCCAGTACTTC.

CDR3 DNA: TGTGCCAGCAGCAACCCACGGGGAGCGGGGGGCCCCACAGATACGCAGTATTTT. This sequence encodes CASSNPRGAGGPTDTQYF. The chain recombines TRBV7-9 with TRBJ2-3; 9 bases map to TRBD2. J was trimmed by 2 bases and V by 5 bases; bases with no gene match: 14. CDR3 length: 18 amino acids. Germline loops: CDR1 SEHNR, CDR2 FQNEAQ (reference sequence).

The gene calls are TRBV30 and TRBJ1-3, with no clear D. Germline V gene data show CDR1 as GTSNPN and CDR2 as SVGIG (reference sequence). The ends were cut back, 0 bases at V and 2 bases at J, with 2 bases in the middle. CDR3 size: 12 residues. CDR3 coding DNA: TGTGCCTGGAGTGTTGCTGGAAACACCATATATTTT. It yields the protein CAWSVAGNTIYF.